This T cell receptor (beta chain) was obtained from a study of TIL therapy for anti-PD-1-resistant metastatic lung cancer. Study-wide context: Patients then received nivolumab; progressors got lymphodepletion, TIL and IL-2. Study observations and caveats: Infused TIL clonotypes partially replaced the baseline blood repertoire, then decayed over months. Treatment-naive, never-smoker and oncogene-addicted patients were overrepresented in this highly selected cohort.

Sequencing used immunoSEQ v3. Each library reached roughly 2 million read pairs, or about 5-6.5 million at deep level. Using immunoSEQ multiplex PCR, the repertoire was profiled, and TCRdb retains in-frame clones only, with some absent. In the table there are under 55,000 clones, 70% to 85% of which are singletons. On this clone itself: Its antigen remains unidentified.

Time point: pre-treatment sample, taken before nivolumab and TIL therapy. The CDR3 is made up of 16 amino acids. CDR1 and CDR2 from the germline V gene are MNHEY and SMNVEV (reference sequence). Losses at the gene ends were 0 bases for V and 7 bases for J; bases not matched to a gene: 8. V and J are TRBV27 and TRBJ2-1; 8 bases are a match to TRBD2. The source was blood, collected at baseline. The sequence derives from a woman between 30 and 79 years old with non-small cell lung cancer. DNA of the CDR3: TGTGCCAGCAGTTTATCCGGACTAGCCCTTATGAATGAGCAGTTCTTC. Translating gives CASSLSGLALMNEQFF.